The rows below give T cell receptor beta chains drawn from one sample of a study of T-cell memory formation after mild COVID-19. TCRdb fed the 5' RACE reads into MiXCR, producing one record per CDR3 protein. The sample has under 250,000 distinct CDR3 sequences, about 16% seen once. Sequenced material: PBMCs or a T cell subset sorted from them (not recorded which). These receptors came from an adult woman who had mild COVID-19 (a few samples of this study predate the infection). Cell type and time point are not known. Both conserved end residues are part of each CDR3. Each record gives: CDR3 DNA, CDR3 protein, clone size, V gene, D gene, J gene. A D gene is named only where the DNA matches it firmly. The size field is filled for only some rows; it gives once, few, many or a size class.

TGTGCCAGCAGCTCGACCCCCCCAGGGGCTGGATCTCTACGAGGGCAGTACTTC,CASSSTPPGAGSLRGQYF,-,TRBV7-3,-,TRBJ2-7
TGTGCCAGCAGTTTTTCAGGGAAAATGGGTCAGCCCCAGCATTTT,CASSFSGKMGQPQHF,few,TRBV12-3/TRBV12-4,-,TRBJ1-5
TGTGCCAGCAGTTTCCCTTGGGGGGAGAAAGTAGTACGAGAGACCCAGTACTTC,CASSFPWGEKVVRETQYF,few,TRBV12-3/TRBV12-4,-,TRBJ2-5
TGTGCCAGCAGCACACACGGGACTAGCAAAGAGACCCAGTACTTC,CASSTHGTSKETQYF,-,TRBV5-4,TRBD2,TRBJ2-5
TGCAGTGCTACCAAGGGGACAGGGGACTTCTACGAGCAGTACTTC,CSATKGTGDFYEQYF,-,TRBV20-1,TRBD1,TRBJ2-7
TGTGCCAGCAGCTCGGCCGGGACCGCGGGTTACGAGCAGTACTTC,CASSSAGTAGYEQYF,-,TRBV11-3,-,TRBJ2-7
TGTGCCAGCAGTCAGGACAGGAAAGAGACCCAGTACTTC,CASSQDRKETQYF,-,TRBV7-2,TRBD1,TRBJ2-5
TGTGCCAGCAGTGAAGCCCAGGGTTTCAGAGATACGCAGTATTTT,CASSEAQGFRDTQYF,-,TRBV6-1,-,TRBJ2-3
TGTGCCAGCAGCTCCTCCGACAGGGCGAACACTGAAGCTTTCTTT,CASSSSDRANTEAFF,-,TRBV11-2,TRBD1,TRBJ1-1
TGTGCCAGCAGTCGGGACGCCAATGAGCAGTTCTTC,CASSRDANEQFF,-,TRBV11-2,-,TRBJ2-1
TGTGCCAGCAGCTTAGGGACAGGGGATAGCGAGCAGTACTTC,CASSLGTGDSEQYF,few,TRBV7-9,TRBD1,TRBJ2-7
TGCAGTGCTAGGGACAGTCGGGGGGACAACACTGAAGCTTTCTTT,CSARDSRGDNTEAFF,few,TRBV20-1,-,TRBJ1-1
TGCAGCGTCAGTACGGACAGGGTTATGAACACTGAAGCTTTCTTT,CSVSTDRVMNTEAFF,-,TRBV29-1,TRBD1,TRBJ1-1
TGTGCCAGCAGCTGGAACGGGGGTTCCTACGAGCAGTACTTC,CASSWNGGSYEQYF,few,TRBV7-9,-,TRBJ2-7
TGTGCCAGCAGCGTACATGACATGGAGCAGTTCTTC,CASSVHDMEQFF,-,TRBV9,-,TRBJ2-1
TGTGCCATCAGTTTAACAGTTAGCAATCAGCCCCAGCATTTT,CAISLTVSNQPQHF,once,TRBV12-3/TRBV12-4,-,TRBJ1-5
TGCAGTACCAAGGGCGGCAGGGCGAACACTGAAGCTTTCTTT,CSTKGGRANTEAFF,-,TRBV20-1,-,TRBJ1-1
TGCGCCAGCAGCCTCTTAGCGGGAGGGGGAACCTACGAGCAGTACTTC,CASSLLAGGGTYEQYF,few,TRBV5-1,TRBD2,TRBJ2-7
TGTGCCAGCAGCTTACCGACTAGCGGAGGGGAGGAGACCCAGTACTTC,CASSLPTSGGEETQYF,few,TRBV7-9,TRBD2,TRBJ2-5
TGTGCCAGCAGCCCGTCCGCTTTAGCGGGAGTTGGTGGGACCCAGTACTTC,CASSPSALAGVGGTQYF,few,TRBV7-2,TRBD2,TRBJ2-5
TGCGCCAGCAGCTCTCAGCGGGGATACAATGAGCAGTTCTTC,CASSSQRGYNEQFF,few,TRBV5-1,TRBD2,TRBJ2-1
TGCAGTGCTAGGTTCCAGGGGGTAAGGACTGAAGCTTTCTTT,CSARFQGVRTEAFF,few,TRBV20-1,TRBD1,TRBJ1-1
TGTGCCAGCAGCTTGTGGACGCAGCCCCAGCATTTT,CASSLWTQPQHF,few,TRBV5-6,-,TRBJ1-5
TGTGCTAGCAGCTTAGCGGCCTCCTACGAGCAGTACTTC,CASSLAASYEQYF,many,TRBV5-1,-,TRBJ2-7
TGTGCCAGCTCACCAATGAGTCTAGCGGGTGTAGAGACCCAGTACTTC,CASSPMSLAGVETQYF,-,TRBV18,TRBD2,TRBJ2-5
TGTGCCAGCAGTTTTTCTGCGACAGGACTCTACGAGCAGTACTTC,CASSFSATGLYEQYF,-,TRBV12-3/TRBV12-4,-,TRBJ2-7
TGTGCCATCAGGGCCGGGACAGGGTTTGCAGATACGCAGTATTTT,CAIRAGTGFADTQYF,few,TRBV10-3,TRBD1,TRBJ2-3